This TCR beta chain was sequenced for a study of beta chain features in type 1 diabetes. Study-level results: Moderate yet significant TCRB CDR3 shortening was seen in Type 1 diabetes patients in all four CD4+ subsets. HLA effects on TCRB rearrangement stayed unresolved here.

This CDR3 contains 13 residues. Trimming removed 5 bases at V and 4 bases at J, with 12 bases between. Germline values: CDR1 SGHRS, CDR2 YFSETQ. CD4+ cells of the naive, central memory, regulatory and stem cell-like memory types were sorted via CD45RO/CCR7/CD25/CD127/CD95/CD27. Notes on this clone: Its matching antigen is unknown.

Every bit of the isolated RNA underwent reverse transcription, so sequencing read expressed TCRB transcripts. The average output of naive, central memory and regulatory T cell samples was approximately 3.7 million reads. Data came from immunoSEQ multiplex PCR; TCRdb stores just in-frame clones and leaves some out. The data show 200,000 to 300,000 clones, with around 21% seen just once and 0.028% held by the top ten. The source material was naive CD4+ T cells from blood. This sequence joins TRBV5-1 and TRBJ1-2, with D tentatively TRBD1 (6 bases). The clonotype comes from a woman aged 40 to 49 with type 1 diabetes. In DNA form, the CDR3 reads TGCGCCAGCAGACCGGACAGTACCTATGGCTACACCTTC. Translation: CASRPDSTYGYTF.